This T cell receptor (beta chain) is from a study of patients and donors after allogeneic stem cell transplantation. Germline V gives CDR1 SGHTA, CDR2 FQGTGA. Trimming pared 2 bases from V and 5 bases from J, leaving 15 bases between. The length of the CDR3 is 16 residues. TCRdb recomputed calls from the RT-PCR reads with MiXCR, one row per CDR3 protein. The data hold 84,000 or so distinct CDR3 sequences, with about 44% observed a single time. What was sequenced was blood, either unsorted or a sorted T cell fraction (not recorded which). The chain has TRBV7-3 and TRBJ2-2; D assignment may be TRBD1 or TRBD2 (5 bases each). This receptor was obtained from a human donor who was either an allogeneic HSCT recipient or a stem cell or donor lymphocyte infusion donor (not recorded which). It is not recorded whose cells these are; they may come from a transplant donor. The CDR3 DNA reads TGTGCCAGCAGCTTAGGAGCGGCAGGGCGAACCGGGGAGCTGTTTTTT. Its protein product is CASSLGAAGRTGELFF.